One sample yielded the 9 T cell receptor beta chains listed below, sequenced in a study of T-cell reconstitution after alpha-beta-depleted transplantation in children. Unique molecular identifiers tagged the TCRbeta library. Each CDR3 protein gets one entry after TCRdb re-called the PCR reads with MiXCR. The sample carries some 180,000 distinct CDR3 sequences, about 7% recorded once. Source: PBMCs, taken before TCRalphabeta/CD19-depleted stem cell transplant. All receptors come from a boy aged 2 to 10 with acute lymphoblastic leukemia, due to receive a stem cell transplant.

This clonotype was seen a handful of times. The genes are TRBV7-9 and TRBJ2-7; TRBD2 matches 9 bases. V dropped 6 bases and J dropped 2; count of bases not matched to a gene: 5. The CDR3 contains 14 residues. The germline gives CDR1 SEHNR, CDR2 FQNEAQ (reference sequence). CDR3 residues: CASRIKRGAYEQYF. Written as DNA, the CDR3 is TGTGCCAGCAGAATCAAGCGGGGGGCCTACGAGCAGTACTTC.

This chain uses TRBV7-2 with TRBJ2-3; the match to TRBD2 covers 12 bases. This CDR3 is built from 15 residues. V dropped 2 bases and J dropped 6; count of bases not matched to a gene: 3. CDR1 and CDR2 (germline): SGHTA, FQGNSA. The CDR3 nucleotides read TGTGCCAGCAGCTTAAGACTAGCGGGAGCGGATACGCAGTATTTT. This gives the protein CASSLRLAGADTQYF.

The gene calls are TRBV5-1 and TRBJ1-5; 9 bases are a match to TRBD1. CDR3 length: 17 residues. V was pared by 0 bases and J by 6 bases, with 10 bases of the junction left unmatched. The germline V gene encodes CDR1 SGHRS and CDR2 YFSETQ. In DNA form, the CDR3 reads TGCGCCAGCAGCTTGGGAGGAACAGGGGGCGCAGGTCAGCCCCAGCATTTT. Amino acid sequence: CASSLGGTGGAGQPQHF.

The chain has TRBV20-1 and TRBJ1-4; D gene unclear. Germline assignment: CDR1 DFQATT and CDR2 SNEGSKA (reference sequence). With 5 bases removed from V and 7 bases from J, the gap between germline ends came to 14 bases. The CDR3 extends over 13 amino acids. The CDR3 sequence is CSAYSAIGEKLFF. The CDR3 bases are TGCAGTGCTTACTCCGCGATAGGTGAAAAACTGTTTTTT.

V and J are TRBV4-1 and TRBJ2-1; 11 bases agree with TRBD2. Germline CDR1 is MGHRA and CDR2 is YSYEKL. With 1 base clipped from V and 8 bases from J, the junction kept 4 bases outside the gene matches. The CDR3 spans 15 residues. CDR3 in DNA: TGCGCCAGCAGCCAAGCACTAGCGGGGGCCTATGAGCAGTTCTTC. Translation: CASSQALAGAYEQFF.

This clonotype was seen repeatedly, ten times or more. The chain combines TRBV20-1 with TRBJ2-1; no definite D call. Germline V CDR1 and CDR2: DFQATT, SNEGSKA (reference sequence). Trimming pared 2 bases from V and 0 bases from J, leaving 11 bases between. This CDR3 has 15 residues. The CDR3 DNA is TGCAGTGCTAGATCCGGGCGCGTCTCCTACAATGAGCAGTTCTTC. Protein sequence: CSARSGRVSYNEQFF.

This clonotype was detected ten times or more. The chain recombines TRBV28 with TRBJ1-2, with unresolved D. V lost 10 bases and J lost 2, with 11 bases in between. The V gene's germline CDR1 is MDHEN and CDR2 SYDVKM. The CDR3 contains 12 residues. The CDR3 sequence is CATPSANYGYTF. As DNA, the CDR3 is TGTGCCACCCCGAGCGCGAACTATGGCTACACCTTC.

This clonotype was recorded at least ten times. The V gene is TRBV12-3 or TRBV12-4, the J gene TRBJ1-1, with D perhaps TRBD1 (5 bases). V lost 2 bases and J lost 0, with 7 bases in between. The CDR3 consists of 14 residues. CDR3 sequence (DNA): TGTGCCAGCAGTTTACCCAGGGTGAACACTGAAGCTTTCTTT. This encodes CASSLPRVNTEAFF.

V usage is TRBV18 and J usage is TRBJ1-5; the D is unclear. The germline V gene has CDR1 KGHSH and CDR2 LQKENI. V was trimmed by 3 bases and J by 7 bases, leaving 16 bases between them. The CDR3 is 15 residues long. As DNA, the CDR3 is TGTGCCAGCTCACCCGCGGGAGGTGATGGGCAGCCCCAGCATTTT. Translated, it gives CASSPAGGDGQPQHF. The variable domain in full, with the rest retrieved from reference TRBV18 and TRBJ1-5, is NAGVMQNPRHLVRRRGQEARLRCSPMKGHSHVYWYRQLPEEGLKFMVYLQKENIIDESGMPKERFSAEFPKEGPSILRIQQVVRGDSAAYFCASSPAGGDGQPQHFGDGTRLSIL.